This TCR beta chain was found in a study of blood T cell repertoires in COVID-19 (dated by TCRdb to 2018 to 2020). Turning to the overall study: The collaborator samples originated in the United States, Italy and Spain and spanned the acute and convalescent phases of COVID-19. The prospective study material was composed of cDNA or gDNA derived from T cells, B-cell-depleted T cells, or PBMCs. The sample metadata nearly always contained a de-identified subject ID, COVID-19 status, age in years and sex. The samples were drawn from two sources: the first 160 participants of the ongoing ImmuneRACE study, and 1,000 to 1,500 subjects contributed by 6 global collaborators. The repertoires were released in a freely available public database intended as a resource for research on the immune response to SARS-CoV-2. Deeply sampled blood TCRbeta repertoires from subjects exposed to, actively infected with, or recovered from COVID-19 were included in the dataset. Where HLA class I and class II types were available, the types were taken from metadata supplied by the sample provider, not from assay-based typing. General study outcomes and caveats: How much clinical and demographic metadata was included differed by source and by participant, and the metadata was provided uncurated.

The immunoSEQ Assay, a bias-controlled multiplex PCR, was used to amplify TCRbeta CDR3 regions from genomic DNA. The source study handled its data this way. Nucleated cell counts per sample were estimated from amplification of reference gene primers within the assay. To quantify the absolute abundance of each unique TCRbeta CDR3 rearrangement, sequence reads were collapsed and filtered. For each sample, productive Simpson clonality was calculated by taking the square root of Simpson's diversity index across productive rearrangements. The table was pulled from immuneACCESS by TCRdb, which kept in-frame rearrangements only. Such tables lose some clones; where checked, under half of the loss comes from unresolved V genes, and the rest has no known cause. V and J calls and clone size are those listed in that table; D and trimming were worked out from the DNA. In all, the sample holds more than 150,000 clones, and roughly 89% of those were seen once. In total, the top ten clones hold roughly 6.7% of the sample.

The germline V gene sets CDR1 to SGHRS and CDR2 to YFSETQ. Trimming costs V 2 bases and J 2 bases, and their ends lie 10 bases apart. The CDR3 runs 14 residues from the cysteine to the phenylalanine. Only the CDR3 portion is preserved as DNA: 42 bases, with reading frame beginning at the first base. As concerns this clone: This clone's antigen is unknown. No much larger clone exists at a distance of one base, and base qualities are not known.

Each collaborating institution followed its own protocols to collect whole blood in K2EDTA tubes. For TCRbeta analysis, collaborators shipped samples in one of three forms: frozen whole blood, isolated PBMCs, or DNA extracted from either of those sample types. The sequence was collected from a middle-aged man with acute or convalescent COVID-19. The V gene is TRBV5-1 and the J gene is TRBJ2-5; the D gene is perhaps TRBD1, from 5 matching bases. Sequenced sample: peripheral blood. The DNA sequence is as follows: TGCGCCAGCAGCTTCCCAGGGTCTCAAGAGACCCAGTACTTC. Its amino acids are CASSFPGSQETQYF.